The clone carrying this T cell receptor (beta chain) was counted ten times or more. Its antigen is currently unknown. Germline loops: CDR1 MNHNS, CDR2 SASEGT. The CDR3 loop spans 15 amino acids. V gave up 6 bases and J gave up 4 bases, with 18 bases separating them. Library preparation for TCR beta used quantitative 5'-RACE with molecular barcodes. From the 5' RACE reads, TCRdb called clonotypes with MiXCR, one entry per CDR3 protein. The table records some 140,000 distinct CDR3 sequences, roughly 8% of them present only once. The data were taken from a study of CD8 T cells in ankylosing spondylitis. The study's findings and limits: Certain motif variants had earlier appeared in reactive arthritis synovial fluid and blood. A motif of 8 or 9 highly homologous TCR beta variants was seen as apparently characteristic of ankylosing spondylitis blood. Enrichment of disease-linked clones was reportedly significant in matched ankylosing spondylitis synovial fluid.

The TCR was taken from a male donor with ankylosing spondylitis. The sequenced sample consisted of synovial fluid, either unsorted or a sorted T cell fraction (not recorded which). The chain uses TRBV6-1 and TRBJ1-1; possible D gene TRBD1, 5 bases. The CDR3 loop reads CASRHGDSRGTEAFF. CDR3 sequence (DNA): TGTGCCAGCAGGCACGGAGATTCGAGGGGCACTGAAGCTTTCTTT.